These 26 T cell receptor beta chains came from one sample sequenced in a study of blood T cell repertoires in COVID-19. Libraries were prepared by immunoSEQ multiplex PCR; TCRdb keeps only in-frame clonotypes and omits some of them. Of 85,000 to 95,000 clones listed, roughly 87% are singletons. Specimen: peripheral blood. The receptors here all came from an elderly woman with active COVID-19.

The chain joins TRBV16 to TRBJ2-1, with D tentatively TRBD2 (5 bases). Trimming shortened V by 4 bases and J by 5 bases, and 18 bases separated the two germline ends. CDR3 length equals 16 residues. The germline V gene encodes CDR1 KGHSY and CDR2 FQNENV. The CDR3 region is CASSPLEGRAHNEQFF. CDR3 DNA: TGTGCCAGCAGCCCCCTTGAGGGAAGGGCCCACAATGAGCAGTTCTTC.

The chain employs TRBV10-3 and TRBJ1-5, with 7 bases aligning to TRBD1. The CDR3 runs 13 residues. Germline CDR1 reads ENHRY; CDR2 reads SYGVKD. Trimming took 8 bases from V and 5 from J; bases not matched to a gene: 6. The CDR3 is CAIRDREDQPQHF. CDR3 nucleotide sequence: TGTGCCATCCGAGACAGGGAAGATCAGCCCCAGCATTTT.

The CDR3 coding sequence is TGTGCCAGCAGTTTACCTGGGACAGCTGGAAACACCATATATTTT. It translates to CASSLPGTAGNTIYF. The chain is built from TRBV28 and TRBJ1-3, with 7 positions matching TRBD1. CDR1 is MDHEN and CDR2 is SYDVKM in the germline V gene. Trimming took 2 bases from V and 2 from J; bases not matched to a gene: 3. The CDR3 extends over 15 amino acids.

This rearrangement joins TRBV10-3 to TRBJ2-7, with 8 nucleotides matching TRBD1. Germline values: CDR1 ENHRY, CDR2 SYGVKD. V was pared by 6 bases and J by 4 bases, with 11 bases of the junction left unmatched. This CDR3 spans 15 amino acids. The CDR3 bases are TGTGCCATCAGAGAGGACAGGGCCCCTTTGTACGAGCAGTACTTC. As protein: CAIREDRAPLYEQYF.

The chain uses TRBV10-3 and TRBJ2-7, with 8 bases matching TRBD1. The V gene's germline CDR1 is ENHRY and CDR2 SYGVKD. The CDR3 spans 14 residues. The trim removed 5 bases at V and 2 bases at J, leaving 5 bases unmatched. The CDR3: CAISKDREAYEQYF. The DNA of the CDR3 is TGTGCCATCAGTAAGGACAGGGAGGCCTACGAGCAGTACTTC.

This chain connects TRBV2 to TRBJ2-7; D unresolved. V lost 3 bases and J lost 6, with 6 bases in between. The CDR3 has 11 amino acids. The germline V gene has CDR1 SNHLY and CDR2 FYNNEI. The CDR3 spells CASSESGEQYF. As DNA, the CDR3 is TGTGCCAGCAGTGAGTCCGGCGAGCAGTACTTC.

V and J are TRBV11-3 and TRBJ2-1; D may be TRBD1 (7 bases). Germline-derived CDR1 and CDR2 are SGHNT and YENEEA. The CDR3 is 18 amino acids. Trimming shortened V by 2 bases and J by 0 bases, and 17 bases separated the two germline ends. CDR3 DNA sequence: TGTGCCAGCAGCTTAAGGGGGCCTAGCGACAGCTCCTACAATGAGCAGTTCTTC. Encoded protein: CASSLRGPSDSSYNEQFF.

V and J are TRBV9 and TRBJ2-2; weak D call: TRBD2 (6 bases). Per germline, CDR1 SGDLS and CDR2 YYNGEE. The CDR3 has 14 amino acids. The V end lost 4 bases, the J end lost 5 bases, and 12 bases lay between the germline ends. The CDR3 nucleotides are TGTGCCAGCAGCTTGCCGGCGGGAACCGGGGAGCTGTTTTTT. Translation: CASSLPAGTGELFF.

This clone was counted once. The chain uses TRBV3-1 (or the pseudogene TRBV3-2) and TRBJ2-5; TRBD2 matches 9 bases. CDR1 LGHDT and CDR2 YNNKEL come from the germline V gene (reference sequence). The trim removed 0 bases at V and 5 bases at J, leaving 10 bases unmatched. The CDR3 extends over 17 amino acids. The CDR3 DNA sequence: TGTGCCAGCAGCCAAGATATTCGGGCTAGCGGGATGGAGACCCAGTACTTC. Translated: CASSQDIRASGMETQYF.

V is TRBV5-4 and J is TRBJ2-2; maybe TRBD2 (6 bases). The germline V and J ends were trimmed by 4 bases and 6 bases, with 31 bases remaining between them. The V gene's germline CDR1 is SGHNT and CDR2 YYREEE (reference sequence). This CDR3 contains 20 residues. The DNA for the CDR3 is TGTGCCAGCAGCCCCCCCGCGGGAAGGGCAAGTCCCCGGTCTCCCGGGGAGCTGTTTTTT. As protein: CASSPPAGRASPRSPGELFF. The full variable domain, with the rest looked up from reference TRBV5-4 and TRBJ2-2, is ETGVTQSPTHLIKTRGQQVTLRCSSQSGHNTVSWYQQALGQGPQFIFQYYREEENGRGNFPPRFSGLQFPNYSSELNVNALELDDSALYLCASSPPAGRASPRSPGELFFGEGSRLTVL.

The rearrangement uses TRBV19 and TRBJ2-1, with 8 bases that match TRBD1. Germline lookup yields CDR1 LNHDA and CDR2 SQIVND (reference sequence). CDR3 size: 11 residues. The junction had 7 bases not matched to a gene; V was cut back by 6 bases and J by 15 bases. DNA for the CDR3: TGTGCCAGTAGCACGGACAGGGTTTGGTTCTTC. Amino acids: CASSTDRVWFF.

The genes are TRBV5-4 and TRBJ2-7; TRBD1 aligns across 7 bases. The J segment lost 6 bases and the V segment lost 0 bases, leaving 6 bases of the junction unmatched. The CDR3 totals 14 residues. Germline values: CDR1 SGHNT, CDR2 YYREEE (reference sequence). The CDR3 here is CASSLAGGPREQYF. The CDR3 DNA reads TGTGCCAGCAGCTTGGCAGGGGGTCCCCGCGAGCAGTACTTC.

The chain is built from TRBV3-1 (or the pseudogene TRBV3-2) and TRBJ2-3; D unclear. Germline V gene sequence: CDR1 LGHDT, CDR2 YNNKEL (reference sequence). The CDR3 covers 13 residues. V was shortened by 4 bases and J by 1 base, with 6 bases between the two germline ends. The CDR3 region is CASSPGCTDTQYF. CDR3 bases: TGTGCCAGCAGCCCAGGATGCACAGATACGCAGTATTTT.

This chain links TRBV10-3 with TRBJ2-7, with TRBD1 matching over 7 bases. The CDR3 length is 16 residues. Trimming at V came to 4 bases and at J to 2 bases, leaving 11 bases not matched to a gene. Per the germline V gene, CDR1 is ENHRY and CDR2 is SYGVKD. CDR3 DNA sequence: TGTGCCATCAGTGTTGGTCCGAGACAGGGCCCCTACGAGCAGTACTTC. Translating it yields CAISVGPRQGPYEQYF.

The V and J genes are TRBV18 and TRBJ2-3, with 10 positions matching TRBD2. The CDR3 spans 17 residues. V trimming: 1 base; J trimming: 3 bases; junction bases outside the gene matches: 7. Germline-derived CDR1 and CDR2 are KGHSH and LQKENI. This CDR3 reads CASSPRIQREGTDTQYF. The CDR3 coding sequence is TGTGCCAGCTCACCACGGATTCAGCGGGAGGGGACAGATACGCAGTATTTT.

This chain uses TRBV2 with TRBJ2-7; 8 bases fit TRBD2. The CDR3 covers 17 residues. The germline V gene has CDR1 SNHLY and CDR2 FYNNEI. V lost 4 bases and J lost 5; bases outside the gene matches: 16. For the CDR3, the DNA is TGTGCCAGCAGTGGTCCGCTCGAGCGGGAGACCCGGGACGAGCAGTACTTC. Translating gives CASSGPLERETRDEQYF.

The genes are TRBV18 and TRBJ2-7; no clear D gene. Trimming took off 1 base at V and 0 bases at J, with 7 bases between the two ends. The germline V gene has CDR1 KGHSH and CDR2 LQKENI. The CDR3 length is 14 residues. The chain's CDR3 is CASSPRTSSYEQYF. CDR3 coding DNA: TGTGCCAGCTCACCACGCACGAGCTCCTACGAGCAGTACTTC.

The chain uses TRBV3-1 (or the pseudogene TRBV3-2) and TRBJ2-1; 8 bases fit TRBD2. The CDR3 sequence is 17 residues long. CDR1 is LGHDT, CDR2 YNNKEL, per germline (reference sequence). Unmatched junction bases numbered 12, after V lost 5 bases and J lost 3 bases. Written as DNA, the CDR3 is TGTGCCAGCAGCTCAGGACCCAGCGGGGGCCGCTACAATGAGCAGTTCTTC. Translated: CASSSGPSGGRYNEQFF.

The chain is built from TRBV3-1 (or the pseudogene TRBV3-2) and TRBJ2-7; tentatively, D is TRBD2 (5 bases). Trimming cost V 3 bases and J 0 bases, with 6 bases left between them. This CDR3 is built from 13 residues. Per the germline V gene, CDR1 is LGHDT and CDR2 is YNNKEL (reference sequence). The CDR3 nucleotides are TGTGCCAGCAGCCAGAGCGGCTCCTACGAGCAGTACTTC. Its translation: CASSQSGSYEQYF.

This chain's CDR3 is CAISSRGGGQHF. The CDR3 bases are TGTGCCATCAGCTCTCGGGGAGGGGGGCAGCATTTT. The chain combines TRBV10-3 with TRBJ1-5; TRBD1 is a possible D gene (6 bases). V was clipped by 6 bases and J by 13 bases, with 16 bases between them. Germline CDR1 and CDR2: ENHRY and SYGVKD. This CDR3 has 12 residues.

This chain connects TRBV6-5 to TRBJ1-3; 8 bases fit TRBD1. V dropped 5 bases and J dropped 7; count of bases not matched to a gene: 10. CDR1 is MNHEY and CDR2 is SVGAGI in the germline V gene. The CDR3 runs to 15 residues. CDR3 in DNA: TGTGCCAGCAGTCCCCGGGACAGGAGGTCCAACACCATATATTTT. Translation gives CASSPRDRRSNTIYF.

The chain recombines TRBV2 with TRBJ2-1, with a weak D call TRBD1 (6 bases). The CDR3 is 15 amino acids. Germline loops: CDR1 SNHLY, CDR2 FYNNEI. V was clipped by 5 bases and J by 0 bases, with 11 bases between them. CDR3 residues: CASSSDRSSYNEQFF. CDR3 bases: TGTGCCAGCAGTTCCGACAGGAGCTCCTACAATGAGCAGTTCTTC. Drawing the rest from reference TRBV2 and TRBJ2-1, the complete variable domain is EPEVTQTPSHQVTQMGQEVILRCVPISNHLYFYWYRQILGQKVEFLVSFYNNEISEKSEIFDDQFSVERPDGSNFTLKIRSTKLEDSAMYFCASSSDRSSYNEQFFGPGTRLTVL.

This clone was seen a single time. V is TRBV9 and J is TRBJ2-7; possible D gene TRBD1, 5 bases. Per germline, CDR1 SGDLS and CDR2 YYNGEE. The CDR3 runs 13 residues. Trimming left V 0 bases short and J 7 bases short, with 11 bases between. CDR3: CASSVEGLGEQYF. The CDR3 bases are TGTGCCAGCAGCGTAGAGGGGCTTGGGGAGCAGTACTTC.

For this clone: A junction end diverges from the germline sequence, so it may reflect a read error. The rearrangement uses TRBV7-6 and TRBJ2-3, with TRBD2 matching over 9 bases. Looked up from germline, CDR1 is SGHVS and CDR2 is FNYEAQ. This CDR3 spans 14 amino acids. CDR3 sequence: CASSLAGVVDTQYF. In DNA, the CDR3 is TGTGCCAGCAGTTTAGCGGGAGTTGTGGATACGCAGTATTTT.

The J gene is TRBJ2-3, the V gene TRBV9; D is possibly TRBD2 (5 bases). The V end was cut by 6 bases, the J end by 0 bases, with 11 bases between. The length of the CDR3 is 14 residues. Germline CDR1 SGDLS, CDR2 YYNGEE. The CDR3 sequence: CASTRVSSTDTQYF. DNA of the CDR3: TGTGCCAGCACGAGGGTTTCTAGCACAGATACGCAGTATTTT.

This clone came up a few times. This chain joins TRBV11-2 and TRBJ2-1; the match to TRBD2 covers 8 bases. The germline V gene has CDR1 SGHAT and CDR2 FQNNGV. This CDR3 has 14 amino acids. The V segment lost 8 bases and the J segment 0 bases; nucleotides outside the gene matches: 3. The CDR3 loop reads CASSGGSSYNEQFF. Here the CDR3 DNA reads TGTGCCAGCTCGGGAGGGAGCTCCTACAATGAGCAGTTCTTC.